Listed here are 15 T cell receptor beta chains from one sample, sequenced in a study of blood T cells in healthy people across ages. For the second PCR, which ran for about 7 to 11 cycles, a sample-barcoded 5' primer and a J-beta primer mix were used. TCRdb itself ran the 5' RACE reads through MiXCR, one entry per CDR3 protein. Among some 860,000 distinct CDR3 sequences, about 61% were seen once, and the ten largest hold 20% to 30%. The sequenced sample was blood. These receptors came from a man aged 35-49 years in good health.

The sample holds a few counts of this clonotype. The DNA of the CDR3 is TGCAGCGTTACCGAGGACAGGGGGTTTTCGGATACGCAGTATTTT. Residues: CSVTEDRGFSDTQYF. The genes are TRBV29-1 and TRBJ2-3; 10 positions agree with TRBD1. With V trimmed by 5 bases and J by 6 bases, 11 bases remained unmatched. The CDR3 is 15 amino acids. Germline assignment: CDR1 SQVTM and CDR2 ANQGSEA.

This clonotype was recorded a few times. This chain connects TRBV27 to TRBJ2-7, with D hard to call. The DNA end is a closer match to TRBJ2-5, so the J assignment may be wrong. CDR1 MNHEY and CDR2 SMNVEV come from the germline V gene (reference sequence). The CDR3 is 13 amino acids. In DNA form, the CDR3 reads TGTGCCAGCAGTTTTAATCGAGTAGAGACCCAGTACTTC. Its translation: CASSFNRVETQYF.

Many counts were recorded for this clonotype. The chain carries TRBV29-1 and TRBJ2-1, with D perhaps matching TRBD1 (6 bases). V was shortened by 5 bases and J by 9 bases, with 11 bases between the two germline ends. The CDR3 is 11 amino acids. Germline loops: CDR1 SQVTM, CDR2 ANQGSEA. DNA for the CDR3: TGCAGCGTTACAGGGCCGGGTGAGCAGTTCTTC. Residues: CSVTGPGEQFF.

This clonotype was seen a handful of times. The J gene is TRBJ2-7, the V gene TRBV7-9; D might be TRBD2 (7 bases). The CDR3 extends over 13 amino acids. The germline V gene encodes CDR1 SEHNR and CDR2 FQNEAQ (reference sequence). V gave up 7 bases and J gave up 3 bases, with 13 bases separating them. The CDR3 DNA follows: TGTGCCAGCACTTCCGGGGGGCTCTACGAGCAGTACTTC. Its protein is CASTSGGLYEQYF.

This clonotype was counted only a few times. V usage is TRBV7-2 and J usage is TRBJ2-1; 10 bases are shared with TRBD1. The V segment lost 4 bases and the J segment 5 bases; nucleotides outside the gene matches: 5. The CDR3 sequence is 15 residues long. Germline V lookup: CDR1 SGHTA, CDR2 FQGNSA. The CDR3 DNA reads as TGTGCCAGCAGCTCTAGGACAGGGGGAAACAATGAGCAGTTCTTC. Its protein product is CASSSRTGGNNEQFF.

This clonotype was observed a handful of times. The V and J genes are TRBV25-1 and TRBJ1-6, with 9 bases fitting TRBD1. Germline lookup yields CDR1 MGHDK and CDR2 SYGVNS. The CDR3 sequence is 14 residues long. V was clipped by 6 bases and J by 11 bases; unmatched bases: 8. CDR3 sequence reads: CASSRQGDLAPLHF. The DNA for the CDR3 is TGTGCCAGCAGCAGACAGGGGGATTTAGCACCCCTCCACTTT.

To note about this clonotype: Compared with germline, one end of the junction differs, possibly owing to a read error. This chain uses TRBV4-3 with TRBJ2-5; 9 nucleotides agree with TRBD2. The better agreement between TRBJ2-7 and the DNA end casts doubt on the J call. Germline V lookup: CDR1 LGHNA, CDR2 YSLEER. The length of the CDR3 is 16 residues. The CDR3 coding sequence is TGCGTCAGCAGCCAAGATTTGACTAGCGGAGATTACGAGCAGTACTTC. This codes for CVSSQDLTSGDYEQYF.

The J gene is TRBJ2-5, the V gene TRBV14; D is possibly TRBD1 (6 bases). The end of the DNA is better explained by TRBJ2-7, so the J call may be wrong. The germline gives CDR1 SGHDN, CDR2 FVKESK. The CDR3 covers 16 residues. The CDR3 DNA reads as TGTGCCAGCAGCCGTACAGTCCGGACAGTGCTTCACGAGCAGTACTTC. The encoded protein is CASSRTVRTVLHEQYF.

The genes are TRBV7-2 and TRBJ1-4; TRBD1 matches 8 bases. The CDR3 is 19 amino acids. The germline gives CDR1 SGHTA, CDR2 FQGNSA. J lost 0 bases, V lost 6 bases, and 15 bases had no gene match. Here the CDR3 reads CASRLRGQDLWATNEKLFF. Written as DNA, the CDR3 is TGTGCCAGCAGATTAAGGGGACAGGATTTGTGGGCAACTAATGAAAAACTGTTTTTT.

V and J are TRBV12-3 or TRBV12-4 and TRBJ1-1, with D unresolved. The CDR3 sequence is 15 residues long. V was pared by 3 bases and J by 3 bases, with 14 bases between. The CDR3 spells CASSFRASWDTEAFF. DNA for the CDR3: TGTGCCAGCAGTTTTAGGGCCTCATGGGACACTGAAGCTTTCTTT.

The chain joins TRBV20-1 to TRBJ1-1; TRBD1 might be the D (6 bases). The V end lost 1 base, the J end lost 5 bases, and 14 bases lay between the germline ends. The CDR3 extends over 14 amino acids. The germline gives CDR1 DFQATT, CDR2 SNEGSKA (reference sequence). The CDR3 coding sequence is TGCAGTGCTAGAGGACAGGTTAAGAAAACTGAAGCTTTCTTT. Translated: CSARGQVKKTEAFF.

The rearrangement uses TRBV29-1 and TRBJ1-1, with D possibly TRBD1 on 5 matching bases. Between the trimmed V and J ends, which lost 5 bases and 6 bases, there was a span of 10 bases. The CDR3 has 11 amino acids. Germline assignment: CDR1 SQVTM and CDR2 ANQGSEA. CDR3 coding DNA: TGCAGCGTTTGGGGGGACGCTGAAGCTTTCTTT. Amino acids: CSVWGDAEAFF.

The V gene is TRBV9, the J gene TRBJ2-3; perhaps TRBD2 as D (6 bases). The CDR3 has 16 amino acids. V shed 1 base and J shed 6 bases, with 18 bases lying between them. CDR1 and CDR2 (germline): SGDLS, YYNGEE. CDR3 loop: CASSVNSGDGYDTQYF. The DNA of the CDR3 is TGTGCCAGCAGCGTAAATTCGGGGGACGGGTATGATACGCAGTATTTT. Combining the CDR3 with reference TRBV9 and TRBJ2-3 gives the whole variable domain DSGVTQTPKHLITATGQRVTLRCSPRSGDLSVYWYQQSLDQGLQFLIQYYNGEERAKGNILERFSAQQFPDLHSELNLSSLELGDSALYFCASSVNSGDGYDTQYFGPGTRLTVL.

J is TRBJ1-6 and V is TRBV20-1; D not resolved. The CDR3 contains 13 residues. V lost 0 bases to trimming and J lost 6 bases, with 6 bases between them. The V gene's germline CDR1 is DFQATT and CDR2 SNEGSKA (reference sequence). The CDR3: CSARDELNSPLHF. CDR3 DNA sequence: TGCAGTGCTAGAGACGAACTTAATTCACCCCTCCACTTT.

This chain joins TRBV29-1 and TRBJ2-5; 9 nucleotides agree with TRBD1. Germline V CDR1 and CDR2: SQVTM, ANQGSEA. The CDR3 length is 15 residues. V gave up 2 bases and J gave up 6 bases; unmatched junction bases: 10. The CDR3 coding sequence is TGCAGCGTTGAACCGACCGACAGGGGGTTGCAGACCCAGTACTTC. Translating it yields CSVEPTDRGLQTQYF.